The present T cell receptor beta chain was sequenced within a study of cytomegalovirus exposure and HLA in healthy donors (dated by TCRdb to 2017 to 2019). Regarding the study in general: In an earlier analysis of some 550 of the donors, under 300 Gb of sequence data and 117 million unique TCR beta sequences from 150 million to 200 million T cells were reported. A later genetic analysis took genome-wide SNP genotypes for about 55% of the 666 donors and used that subset as a discovery cohort. The study profiled the T cell repertoires of more than 500 subjects by immunosequencing and related them to cytomegalovirus serostatus. Rather than drawing on any new phenotypic data, the later analysis identified candidate immune exposures from TCR beta sequences and the way those sequences occurred across donors. The aim of the study was to test whether cataloging public T cell receptors could identify signatures of past pathogen exposure. Donor age, sex, ethnicity and CMV serostatus were collected together with the repertoire data. An earlier analysis of 500 to 750 of the donors applied high-throughput TCR beta sequencing to assess whether each TCR beta V gene segment acted as functional or pseudogenic. Among the 398 genotyped donors, around 81% belonged to the genetic ancestry cluster associated with self-reported Caucasian donors. High-throughput TCR immunosequencing, statistical association of individual TCRs with disease status, and machine learning were combined to predict cytomegalovirus infection status. A later analysis re-analyzed previously published TCR beta repertoires from 500 to 700 donors and added high-resolution HLA genotyping to study TCR occurrence patterns. HLA typing covered class I and class II loci at four-digit resolution. Because of strong linkage in the cohort, roughly five DR-DQ haplotypes were treated as single units for association and clustering. Among over 350 genotyped donors of the cohort, an average of around 240,000 unique TCR beta nucleotide sequences were sequenced per donor, 15% to 20% of them non-productive. Typing coverage varied by locus: roughly 620-640 donors for A, B, C, DRB1 and DQB1; approximately 500 for DQA1; more than 600 for DPA1; about 450 for DPB1. An early release that covered roughly 600 HLA-typed donors contained approximately 300 gigabases of sequencing data and 70 million to 100 million unique TCR sequences. Besides the first cohort of more than 650 subjects, a separate validation cohort made up of some 110 different subjects was used. All discovery cohort repertoires had been generated on a single sequencing platform.

To note about this clone: Its target antigen remains unknown. Base-call qualities are not available, and no considerably larger clone is one nucleotide away.

Paper-wide results and their limitations: Presence/absence analyses assumed roughly uniform sequencing depth across donors, an assumption that may not hold. A further reported finding was that TCR beta sequences accurately predicted the HLA-A and HLA-B alleles for most subjects in the first cohort. Across donors, most TCR sequences were observed very rarely, whereas some public TCRs were present in many individuals. In this cohort, only TCR beta chains were sequenced, and detectable features were limited by the absence of alpha or paired-chain data. A later analysis found that HLA-associated TCR beta chains were more clonally expanded and had lower generation probabilities than equally common non-associated chains. HLA typing was unavailable for some donors at each locus, so association tests used only the typed subset. In a later analysis, the rate of TCR association differed among HLA loci, with DRB1 alleles having the most associated TCRs and HLA-C alleles having the fewest. The only immune exposure information available for the cohort was CMV serostatus. The classifier was reported to diagnose cytomegalovirus status with high specificity and sensitivity in both the original cohort and the validation cohort. Linkage disequilibrium might explain the correlated functional status among segregating V segments, but an unknown experimental factor could not be ruled out. The study listed approximately 150 TCR beta chains as associated with cytomegalovirus. An association between a missense DCLRE1C variant and V-gene and J-gene trimming of TCR beta chains was found in a later genetic analysis and replicated in an independent cohort. Compared with the roughly 670-donor mean, donors in an Asian-associated ancestry cluster had fewer N-insertions in productive TCRs, according to a later genetic analysis. A group of highly shared sequence variants was considered likely to be a technical artifact of the sequencing pipeline. The authors suggested that the approach could potentially be extended to other disease states and immunological phenotypes. Several of the top co-occurrence clusters appeared to be linked to parvovirus B19, influenza, CMV and Epstein-Barr virus, according to a later analysis. In an earlier analysis of approximately 590 of the donors, most TCR beta V segments appeared in productive rearrangements about 87% or about 30% of the time, broadly matching IMGT annotations. When HLA alleles, especially DR and DQ, strongly co-occurred, TCR associations were difficult to assign to individual alleles. In vitro tests confirmed that a few of the cytomegalovirus-associated TCR beta chains recognize cytomegalovirus antigens. Because counts were too low, about 15 rarely observed V segments, including chromosome 9 orphons, were left out of the earlier analysis of some 600 of the donors. According to a later analysis, most CMV-associated TCR beta chains appeared to be HLA-restricted, and the HLA associations seemed to be driven largely by CMV exposure. Specific HLA alleles were associated with roughly 17,000 TCR beta sequences at a false discovery rate of 0.05 in a later analysis. The 87-base-pair reads could not distinguish some IMGT-functional V segments, including TRBV6-2 and TRBV6-3, so those segments were excluded.

The junction shows trimming of 6 bases on V and 3 bases on J, plus 18 bases between the germline ends. The CDR3 contains 16 residues, cysteine and phenylalanine counted. The DNA shown is the 48-base CDR3, in frame from base 1. The germline V gene (reference sequence) specifies SEHNR as CDR1 and FQNEAQ as CDR2. The cohort was made up of several hundred healthy bone marrow donors. Cohort members were all nominally healthy when sampled, although unrecorded immune exposures were likely present. The donor tested CMV seropositive and was one of the 289 seropositive cohort members. A peripheral blood sample was provided by each donor, and peripheral blood mononuclear cells were used for TCR beta sequencing. The Qiagen DNeasy Blood Extraction Kit was used to extract genomic DNA from the blood cell samples. Libraries were constructed by the immunoSEQ multiplex PCR assay. For the multiplex PCR, a mixture combining 60 forward primers for TCR Vbeta segments and 13 reverse primers for TCR Jbeta segments was used. The CDR3 region of rearranged TCR beta genes was amplified from genomic DNA by a multiplex PCR assay. Amplified TCR beta libraries were sequenced as 87-base-pair reads on the Illumina HiSeq System. The paper's processing steps were these. A later analysis tallied around 82 million unique TCR beta chains across the roughly 610 repertoires, and 10 million to 11 million of those chains were shared by two or more donors. A nearest-neighbor algorithm error-corrected the raw reads and collapsed the reads into unique sequences, merging closely related sequences to remove PCR and sequencing errors. Alignment of CDR3 sequences to IMGT reference sequences was used to assign V, D and J gene segments. For a sequence to be retained, at least a six-nucleotide match to both a V gene segment and a J gene segment was required. A rearrangement was called productive if the CDR3 had no stop codons and remained in frame with V and J, and every other rearrangement was called non-productive. CDR3 was defined according to IMGT convention as the region running from the second conserved V-encoded cysteine to the conserved J-encoded phenylalanine. The earlier analysis of around 640 of the donors excluded sequences that lacked an unambiguous match to a single V gene segment. An earlier analysis of several hundred of the donors called V segments functional above 56.7% productive rearrangements and segregating when the between-donor standard deviation exceeded 5%. To diagnose cytomegalovirus status from the catalog of TCR beta chain sequences, a statistical classification framework was built. In a later analysis, TCR nucleotide sequences were compared against IMGT/GENE-DB human TR gene sequences so that V and J genes could be assigned. Using the TCRdist pipeline, a later analysis assigned CDR3 sequences along with most-parsimonious VDJ recombination scenarios. In a later analysis, every TCR beta chain was defined by the combination of its CDR3 amino acid sequence and its V-gene family, and reads without a unique V-gene family were dropped. In a later analysis, 450 to 600 highly shared, low-generation-probability nucleotide sequences were removed to address suspected cross-contamination and a sequencing artifact. In a later analysis, a clonal expansion index was calculated for each public chain from normalized within-repertoire ranks of inferred template counts. In a later analysis, generation probabilities were computed with a VDJ recombination model fitted to out-of-frame rearrangements, and the resulting probabilities were checked against IGoR. Hypergeometric tests were used in a later analysis to score TCR-TCR, TCR-HLA and TCR-CMV co-occurrence, with a repertoire-size bias correction applied to the TCR pairs. A later analysis estimated false discovery rates by permuting HLA or CMV assignments 20 times. In a later analysis, co-occurring TCRs were grouped using DBSCAN, and TCRdist sequence similarity was added for clustering within HLA-allele-positive subsets. For co-occurrence clustering, repertoires with fewer than 30,000 or more than 120,000 public chains were excluded, along with four or five repertoires with anomalous nucleotide sharing. TCRdb stores this immuneACCESS table with in-frame sequences only. Part of the clones is absent; in the studies checked, under half of the shortfall reflects unresolved V genes, and no reason is known for the rest. V and J calls and clone size are copied from that table; D and trimming were computed from the DNA. Within this sample are about 140,000 clones, with around 75% of them counted one time only. The top ten hold around 11% of the sample.

The source material was PBMCs. This TCR was recovered from a man aged 18 to 35 in good health and CMV-seropositive. Recombination connected TRBV7-9 to TRBJ2-1, with TRBD2 perhaps the D gene, on 5 matching bases. The nucleotide sequence is given as TGTGCCAGCAGAACCGAACGGGGAGAAGGCTACAATGAGCAGTTCTTC. Translated, it gives CASRTERGEGYNEQFF. With all but the CDR3 taken from the reference TRBV7-9 and TRBJ2-1 genes, the full variable domain is: DTGVSQNPRHKITKRGQNVTFRCDPISEHNRLYWYRQTLGQGPEFLTYFQNEAQLEKSRLLSDRFSAERPKGSFSTLEIQRTEQGDSAMYLCASRTERGEGYNEQFFGPGTRLTVL.